This is a list of T cell receptor beta chains from one sample in a study of T cells in Graves' hyperthyroidism and ophthalmopathy. TCRdb reprocessed the multiplex PCR reads with MiXCR, giving one entry per CDR3 protein. The sample lists some 300,000 distinct CDR3 sequences, about an eighth occurring once. Specimen: blood. The receptors were gathered from a woman aged 30 to 39 with Graves' hyperthyroidism that later progressed to Graves' ophthalmopathy. Both conserved end residues are part of each CDR3. A D gene is named only where the DNA matches it firmly. Clone size, where shown, is once, few, many, or a class for clones that have expanded.

clone size	V gene	D gene	J gene	CDR3 length	CDR3 protein	CDR3 DNA
many	TRBV7-2	NA	TRBJ1-1	16	CASSPHYGQRGTEAFF	TGTGCCAGCAGCCCACATTATGGACAGAGGGGAACTGAAGCTTTCTTT
NA	TRBV20-1	TRBD1	TRBJ2-7	13	CSRPGTGAYEQYF	TGCAGTCGTCCCGGGACAGGGGCGTACGAGCAGTACTTC
few	TRBV3-2	NA	TRBJ2-1	17	CASSHAGGLAGDNEQFF	TGTGCCAGCAGCCACGCCGGGGGACTAGCGGGAGACAATGAGCAGTTCTTC
NA	TRBV6-1	NA	TRBJ2-1	15	CASSPITGATLVQFF	TGTGCCAGCAGTCCCATCACCGGGGCTACGCTGGTGCAGTTCTTC
many	TRBV10-3	TRBD2	TRBJ2-5	15	CAISESTSGAFLAYF	TGTGCCATCAGTGAGTCAACTAGCGGGGCCTTTCTGGCGTACTTC
many	TRBV3-1	NA	TRBJ1-2	14	CASSQGRWVHGYTF	TGTGCCAGCAGCCAAGGAAGGTGGGTACACGGCTACACCTTC
many	TRBV6-1	TRBD1	TRBJ2-7	15	CASSSTGTATYEQYF	TGTGCCAGCAGTTCTACCGGGACAGCGACCTACGAGCAGTACTTC
many	TRBV7-9	NA	TRBJ2-1	15	CASSLGLATYNEQFF	TGTGCCAGCAGCTTAGGTCTAGCAACTTACAATGAGCAGTTCTTC
many	TRBV6-2/TRBV6-3	TRBD1	TRBJ1-5	16	CASSRRDRGGYQPQHF	TGTGCCAGCAGCAGGCGGGACAGGGGAGGATATCAGCCCCAGCATTTT
many	TRBV27	NA	TRBJ1-2	14	CASSLMGRSYGYTF	TGTGCCAGCAGTTTAATGGGACGGAGCTATGGCTACACCTTC
many	TRBV3-1	NA	TRBJ2-7	12	CASSQGLYEQYF	TGTGCCAGCAGCCAGGGGTTATACGAGCAGTACTTC
many	TRBV30	TRBD2	TRBJ2-5	14	CAWSPGLAGETQYF	TGTGCCTGGAGTCCGGGACTAGCTGGTGAGACCCAGTACTTC
many	TRBV20-1	NA	TRBJ1-5	16	CSARARTDNSNQPQHF	TGCAGTGCTAGAGCCCGGACAGATAATAGCAATCAGCCCCAGCATTTT
many	TRBV6-1	TRBD1	TRBJ1-2	14	CASRTPGQAHGYTF	TGTGCCAGCAGGACGCCGGGACAGGCTCATGGCTACACCTTC
many	TRBV5-4	TRBD1	TRBJ1-1	15	CASSHRGQADTEAFF	TGTGCCAGCAGCCATCGGGGACAGGCGGACACTGAAGCTTTCTTT
many	TRBV4-2	TRBD2	TRBJ2-7	14	CASSLGTSGDEQYF	TGTGCCAGCAGCCTCGGGACTAGCGGGGACGAGCAGTACTTC
NA	TRBV20-1	TRBD2	TRBJ2-7	13	CSAGGTSGYEQYF	TGCAGTGCAGGTGGGACTAGCGGCTACGAGCAGTACTTC
NA	TRBV12-3/TRBV12-4	NA	TRBJ1-1	17	CASSPYSGTIENTEAFF	TGTGCCAGCAGCCCATACTCCGGGACAATTGAGAACACTGAAGCTTTCTTT
few	TRBV14	TRBD1	TRBJ1-1	13	CASSQDRTGPAFF	TGTGCCAGCAGCCAAGATCGGACAGGGCCGGCTTTCTTT
many	TRBV28	NA	TRBJ2-7	18	CASSLKAGESRSSYEQYF	TGTGCCAGCAGTTTAAAGGCAGGCGAATCCCGGAGCTCCTACGAGCAGTACTTC
many	TRBV3-1	NA	TRBJ2-1	13	CASSQDLGTQQFF	TGTGCCAGCAGCCAAGATCTAGGGACACAGCAGTTCTTC
many	TRBV11-1	NA	TRBJ1-1	12	CASSFGGTEAFF	TGTGCCAGCAGCTTTGGTGGTACTGAAGCTTTCTTT
few	TRBV19	NA	TRBJ1-5	14	CASSISSSAWPQHF	TGTGCCAGTAGTATATCCAGCAGCGCTTGGCCCCAGCATTTT
few	TRBV7-6	TRBD1	TRBJ2-2	17	CASSLLTGQGNAGELFF	TGTGCCAGCAGCTTATTGACGGGACAGGGGAACGCCGGGGAGCTGTTTTTT
NA	TRBV20-1	TRBD1	TRBJ1-4	15	CSASTSGTGIEKLSF	TGCAGTGCTAGCACTTCCGGGACAGGGATCGAAAAACTGTCTTTT
many	TRBV5-1	TRBD2	TRBJ2-3	18	CASSFGTSGRTNTDTQYF	TGCGCCAGCAGCTTCGGGACTAGCGGGAGGACGAACACAGATACGCAGTATTTT
many	TRBV20-1	TRBD1	TRBJ2-2	17	CSARPGTGPPNTGELFF	TGCAGTGCTCGTCCCGGGACAGGGCCACCGAACACCGGGGAGCTGTTTTTT
many	TRBV2	TRBD2	TRBJ2-1	15	CASSELVVAGAGQFF	TGTGCCAGCAGTGAACTTGTGGTAGCGGGAGCGGGGCAGTTCTTC